The rows below give T cell receptor beta chains drawn from one sample of a study of T cell responses to AZD1222 COVID-19 vaccine. Method: immunoSEQ multiplex PCR; TCRdb's copy keeps in-frame clones and lacks some. This sample has over 95,000 clones, with about 89% found just once. Sequences were derived from peripheral blood, sampled on day 0 of AZD1222 vaccination. The receptors shown here come from an adult in good health. Each CDR3 is given with its conserved first and last residue. A D gene is named only where the DNA matches it firmly. For some rows the clone size is stated as once, few or many, or as a class when expanded; others skip it.

V,J,D,length,size,DNA,CDR3
TRBV30,TRBJ1-2,NA,17,NA,TGTGCCTGGAGTGTAGATGGGCGTGGGGGCCCGAACTATGGCTACACCTTC,CAWSVDGRGGPNYGYTF
TRBV21-1,TRBJ1-2,NA,17,NA,TGTGCCAGCAGCAAATCGGGAAGGGACAGGGGGGACTATGGCTACACCTTC,CASSKSGRDRGDYGYTF
TRBV6-5,TRBJ2-1,TRBD1,15,once,TGTGCCAGCACCAGGGGGCTCGGGGACTACAATGAGCAGTTCTTC,CASTRGLGDYNEQFF
TRBV11-2,TRBJ2-1,NA,11,NA,TGTGCCAGCAGCTTAACTAGTGAGCAGTTCTTC,CASSLTSEQFF
TRBV18,TRBJ2-7,NA,15,NA,TGTGCCAGCTCACCGACCCGGGATTATTACTACGAGCAGTACTTC,CASSPTRDYYYEQYF
TRBV7-3,TRBJ1-2,NA,16,NA,TGTGCCAGCAGCTTAAGCGGGGACCCAAAGATCTATGGCTACACCTTC,CASSLSGDPKIYGYTF
TRBV6-5,TRBJ2-3,NA,15,NA,TGTGCCAGCAGTTACTCGGGCAGGAGCGGAGATACGCAGTATTTT,CASSYSGRSGDTQYF
TRBV12-3/TRBV12-4,TRBJ1-1,NA,12,NA,TGTGCCAGCAGTTTAGTGAACACTGAAGCTTTCTTT,CASSLVNTEAFF
TRBV3-1/TRBV3-2,TRBJ1-2,NA,14,NA,TGTGCCAGCAGCCAAGGAGTCCACGAGGAGGGCTACACCTTC,CASSQGVHEEGYTF
TRBV18,TRBJ2-2,TRBD2,16,NA,TGTGCCAGCTCACCATGGACTAGCGGGAACACCGGGGAGCTGTTTTTT,CASSPWTSGNTGELFF
TRBV7-9,TRBJ2-5,NA,15,NA,TGTGCCAGCAGCTTAATACGTGGGAGTGGGGAGACCCAGTACTTC,CASSLIRGSGETQYF
TRBV5-1,TRBJ1-2,NA,13,NA,TGCGCCAGCAGCCCTGGGACGGTCTATGGCTACACCTTC,CASSPGTVYGYTF
TRBV7-2,TRBJ2-7,NA,15,NA,TGTGCCAGCAGCTTGGGGGCCAGTAGGAGTTACGAGCAGTACTTC,CASSLGASRSYEQYF
TRBV7-6,TRBJ1-3,NA,16,NA,TGTGCCAGCAGCTTAGGCTTGCGGGGCTCTGGAAACACCATATATTTT,CASSLGLRGSGNTIYF
TRBV11-2,TRBJ1-5,TRBD1,15,NA,TGTGCCAGCAGCGCGACAGGGGGAGGGTATCAGCCCCAGCATTTT,CASSATGGGYQPQHF
TRBV5-4,TRBJ1-2,NA,13,NA,TGTGCCAGCAGCTTGGGTGGGACCTATGGCTACACCTTC,CASSLGGTYGYTF
TRBV28,TRBJ1-6,NA,14,once,TGTGCCAGCGTTGTCACCGGGCGCAATTCACCCCTCCACTTT,CASVVTGRNSPLHF
TRBV7-2,TRBJ2-4,NA,16,NA,TGTGCCAGCAGCGAAGGCAGGGCTGTAGCCAAAAACATTCAGTACTTC,CASSEGRAVAKNIQYF
TRBV2,TRBJ2-7,TRBD2,14,NA,TGTGCCAGCAGTCTGAGCGGGAAATCCAACGAGCAGTACTTC,CASSLSGKSNEQYF
TRBV18,TRBJ1-5,NA,13,once,TGTGCCAGCTCACCCCATAGTTCGGACCCCCAGCATTTT,CASSPHSSDPQHF
TRBV6-2/TRBV6-3,TRBJ2-7,TRBD2,15,NA,TGTGCCAGCAGTGACCCTAGCGGGACCCCCTACGAGCAGTACTTC,CASSDPSGTPYEQYF
TRBV7-7,TRBJ2-7,TRBD2,12,few,TGTGCTAGCAGCTTAGCGGGGGGCGAGCAGTACTTC,CASSLAGGEQYF
TRBV10-3,TRBJ1-1,TRBD1,13,NA,TGTGCCATCAGGACAGGGCGGGAGACTGAAGCTTTCTTT,CAIRTGRETEAFF
TRBV29-1,TRBJ2-2,NA,12,NA,TGCAGCGTTGAGTGGAACACCGGGGAGCTGTTTTTT,CSVEWNTGELFF
TRBV7-8,TRBJ1-3,NA,15,NA,TGTGCCAGCAGCTTAAGCGGATCCTCAGGAAACACCATATATTTT,CASSLSGSSGNTIYF
TRBV7-9,TRBJ1-4,TRBD1,15,NA,TGTGCCAGCAGCCCCGGACAGGGAGGTAGAGAAAAACTGTTTTTT,CASSPGQGGREKLFF
TRBV28,TRBJ1-6,NA,16,NA,TGTGCCAGCATCCCTGGTGGGGCCGGGGATAATTCACCCCTCCACTTT,CASIPGGAGDNSPLHF
TRBV10-1,TRBJ1-4,NA,15,NA,TGCGCCAGCAGTGCGCGGGACGAAGTCGGGGGTAGACTGTTTTTT,CASSARDEVGGRLFF
TRBV24-1,TRBJ1-2,NA,16,NA,TGTGCCACCAGCGGGGACGTAAAAAAAGGCGACTATGGCTACACCTTC,CATSGDVKKGDYGYTF
TRBV3-1/TRBV3-2,TRBJ1-1,TRBD1,15,NA,TGTGCCAGCAGCCGACGCCTCTCGGGACAGCTTGAAGCTTTCTTT,CASSRRLSGQLEAFF
TRBV11-3,TRBJ2-7,NA,12,NA,TGTGCCAGCGGGAACAGCCCCTACGAGCAGTACTTC,CASGNSPYEQYF
TRBV4-3,TRBJ2-3,TRBD2,15,NA,TGCGCCAGCAGCCAACAGACGCAGGGAGGGGATACGCAGTATTTT,CASSQQTQGGDTQYF
TRBV12-3/TRBV12-4,TRBJ1-2,NA,13,NA,TGTGCCAGCAGTTTGGTCCGAAACTATGGCTACACCTTC,CASSLVRNYGYTF
TRBV5-1,TRBJ1-1,NA,14,NA,TGCGCCAGCAGCTCGGTTTCGGTGAACACTGAAGCTTTCTTT,CASSSVSVNTEAFF
TRBV5-6,TRBJ2-1,NA,17,NA,TGTGCCAGCAGGGACGGGCTAACCCGGCAAATCTACAATGAGCAGTTCTTC,CASRDGLTRQIYNEQFF
TRBV4-2,TRBJ1-6,NA,15,NA,TGTGCCAGCAGCCTCGAGGGAGCCCGAAATTCACCCCTCCACTTT,CASSLEGARNSPLHF
TRBV6-5,TRBJ1-6,TRBD1,15,NA,TGTGCCAGCAGGGGAGGGGGCAAAACGGGTTCACCCCTCCACTTT,CASRGGGKTGSPLHF
TRBV7-3,TRBJ2-3,NA,15,NA,TGTGCCAGCAGCCCTTGGGGGCTAAGGGGAGATACGCAGTATTTT,CASSPWGLRGDTQYF
TRBV7-2,TRBJ2-7,TRBD2,17,NA,TGTGCCAGCAGCCCGCCCAAGGGGCTAGCGGGAGCTTACGAGCAGTACTTC,CASSPPKGLAGAYEQYF
TRBV7-2,TRBJ2-3,TRBD2,19,NA,TGTGCCAGCAGCCCCGTCGGGACTAGCGGGGGGATTAGCACAGATACGCAGTATTTT,CASSPVGTSGGISTDTQYF
TRBV3-1/TRBV3-2,TRBJ2-5,TRBD1,14,NA,TGTGCCAGCAGCCAAACACAGGGGCAAGAGACCCAGTACTTC,CASSQTQGQETQYF
TRBV28,TRBJ1-1,NA,13,NA,TGTGCCAGCAGAAGGAGGGGGATGACTGAAGCTTTCTTT,CASRRRGMTEAFF
TRBV7-2,TRBJ2-3,NA,13,NA,TGTGCCAGCAGCGCCACTAGCACAGATACGCAGTATTTT,CASSATSTDTQYF
TRBV6-5,TRBJ2-1,NA,14,NA,TGTGCCAGTTTCCAAACCGGGCCGAATTATGAGCAGTTCTTC,CASFQTGPNYEQFF
TRBV20-1,TRBJ1-2,NA,11,once,TGCAGTGCTAGATTAGGGAGTGGCTACACCTTC,CSARLGSGYTF
TRBV4-1,TRBJ2-4,NA,19,NA,TGCGCCAGCAGCCAAGATTGGGGACCCGGGTTAGGCGTCAAAAACATTCAGTACTTC,CASSQDWGPGLGVKNIQYF
TRBV6-5,TRBJ2-1,TRBD2,15,NA,TGTGCCAGCAGATCCAGCGGGAGCTCCTACAATGAGCAGTTCTTC,CASRSSGSSYNEQFF
TRBV3-1/TRBV3-2,TRBJ1-3,NA,16,NA,TGTGCCAGCAGCCAAGGTCGCCAAGACTCTGGAAACACCATATATTTT,CASSQGRQDSGNTIYF
TRBV20-1,TRBJ2-5,NA,14,few,TGCAGTGCTAGTCCAGGATGGGCCCAAGAGACCCAGTACTTC,CSASPGWAQETQYF
TRBV7-2,TRBJ2-5,NA,13,NA,TGTGCCAGCAGCTTCACCTCGGAGGAGACCCAGTACTTC,CASSFTSEETQYF
TRBV2,TRBJ1-5,NA,15,NA,TGTGCCAGCAGTGATGCGGACGAGGGGAATCAGCCCCAGCATTTT,CASSDADEGNQPQHF
TRBV2,TRBJ1-1,NA,15,NA,TGTGCCAGCAGTTCCAAGGCGCTGCAGAACACTGAAGCTTTCTTT,CASSSKALQNTEAFF
TRBV6-5,TRBJ1-2,TRBD1,14,NA,TGTGCCAGCTCCTGGGGCAGGGGGGCCTATGGCTACACCTTC,CASSWGRGAYGYTF